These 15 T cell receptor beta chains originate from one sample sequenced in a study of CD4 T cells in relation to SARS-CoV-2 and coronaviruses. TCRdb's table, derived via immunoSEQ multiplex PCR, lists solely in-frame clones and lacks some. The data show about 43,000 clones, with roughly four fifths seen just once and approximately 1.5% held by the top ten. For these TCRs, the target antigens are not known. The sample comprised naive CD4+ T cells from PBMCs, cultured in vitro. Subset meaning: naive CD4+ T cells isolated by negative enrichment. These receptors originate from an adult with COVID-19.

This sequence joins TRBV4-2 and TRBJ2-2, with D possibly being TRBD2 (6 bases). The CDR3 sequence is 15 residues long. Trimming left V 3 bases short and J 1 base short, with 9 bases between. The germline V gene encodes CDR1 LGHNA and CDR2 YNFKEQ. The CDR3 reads CASSQGTLNTGELFF. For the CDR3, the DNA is TGTGCCAGCAGCCAGGGGACTCTGAACACCGGGGAGCTGTTTTTT.

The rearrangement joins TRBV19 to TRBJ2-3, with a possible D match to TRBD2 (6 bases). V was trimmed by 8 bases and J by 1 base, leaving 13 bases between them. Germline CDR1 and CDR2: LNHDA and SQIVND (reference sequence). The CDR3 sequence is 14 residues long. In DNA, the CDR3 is TGTGCCAGTCGGATTAGCGGAGGCACAGATACGCAGTATTTT. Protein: CASRISGGTDTQYF.

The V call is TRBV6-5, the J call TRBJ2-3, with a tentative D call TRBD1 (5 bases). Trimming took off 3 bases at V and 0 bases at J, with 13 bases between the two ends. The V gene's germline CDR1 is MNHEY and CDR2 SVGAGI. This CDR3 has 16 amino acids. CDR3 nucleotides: TGTGCCAGCAGTTATAGGACAACCGTTAGCACAGATACGCAGTATTTT. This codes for CASSYRTTVSTDTQYF.

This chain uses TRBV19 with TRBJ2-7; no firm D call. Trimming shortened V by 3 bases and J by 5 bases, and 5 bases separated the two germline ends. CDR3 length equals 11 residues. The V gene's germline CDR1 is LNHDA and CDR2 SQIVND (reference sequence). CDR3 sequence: CASSIRNEQYF. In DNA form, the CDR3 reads TGTGCCAGTAGTATTAGAAACGAGCAGTACTTC.

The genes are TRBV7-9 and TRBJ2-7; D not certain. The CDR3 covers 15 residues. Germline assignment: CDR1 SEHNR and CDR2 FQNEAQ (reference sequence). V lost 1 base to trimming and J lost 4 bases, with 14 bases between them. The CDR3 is CASSLGGSQDYEQYF. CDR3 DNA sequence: TGTGCCAGCAGCTTAGGCGGCTCCCAAGATTACGAGCAGTACTTC.

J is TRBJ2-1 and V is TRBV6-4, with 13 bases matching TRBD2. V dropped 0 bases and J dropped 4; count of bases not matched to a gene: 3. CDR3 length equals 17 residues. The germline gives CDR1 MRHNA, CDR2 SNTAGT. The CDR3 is CASSDSWTSGSYNEQFF. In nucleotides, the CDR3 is TGTGCCAGCAGTGACTCCTGGACTAGCGGGAGTTACAATGAGCAGTTCTTC.

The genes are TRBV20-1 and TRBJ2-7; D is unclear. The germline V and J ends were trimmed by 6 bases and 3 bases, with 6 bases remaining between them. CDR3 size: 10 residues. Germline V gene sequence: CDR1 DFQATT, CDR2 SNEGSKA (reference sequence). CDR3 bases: TGCAGTGCCCAACACTACGAGCAGTACTTC. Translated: CSAQHYEQYF.

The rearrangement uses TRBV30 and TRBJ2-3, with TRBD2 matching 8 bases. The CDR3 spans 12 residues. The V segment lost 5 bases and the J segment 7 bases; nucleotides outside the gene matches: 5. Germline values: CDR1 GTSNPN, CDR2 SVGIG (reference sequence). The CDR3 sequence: CAWSGGPNTQYF. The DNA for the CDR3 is TGTGCCTGGTCGGGAGGGCCGAATACGCAGTATTTT. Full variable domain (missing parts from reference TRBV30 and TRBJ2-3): SQTIHQWPATLVQPVGSPLSLECTVEGTSNPNLYWYRQAAGRGLQLLFYSVGIGQISSEVPQNLSASRPQDRQFILSSKKLLLSDSGFYLCAWSGGPNTQYFGPGTRLTVL.

The CDR3 DNA sequence: TGTGCCAGCAGTTCCCGCGGGGGCTATGGCTACACCTTC. This codes for CASSSRGGYGYTF. The chain joins TRBV28 to TRBJ1-2; tentatively, D is TRBD1 (5 bases). CDR1 and CDR2 (germline): MDHEN, SYDVKM. This CDR3 comprises 13 residues. V lost 4 bases to trimming and J lost 4 bases, with 10 bases between them.

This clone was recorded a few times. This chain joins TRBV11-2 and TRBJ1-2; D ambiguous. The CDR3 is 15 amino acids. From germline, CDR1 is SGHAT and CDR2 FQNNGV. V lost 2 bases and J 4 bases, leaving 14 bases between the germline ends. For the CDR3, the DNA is TGTGCCAGCAGCTTATACACGCCGCCCTCCTATGGCTACACCTTC. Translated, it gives CASSLYTPPSYGYTF. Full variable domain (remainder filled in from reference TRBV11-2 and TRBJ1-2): EAGVAQSPRYKIIEKRQSVAFWCNPISGHATLYWYQQILGQGPKLLIQFQNNGVVDDSQLPKDRFSAERLKGVDSTLKIQPAKLEDSAVYLCASSLYTPPSYGYTFGSGTRLTVV.

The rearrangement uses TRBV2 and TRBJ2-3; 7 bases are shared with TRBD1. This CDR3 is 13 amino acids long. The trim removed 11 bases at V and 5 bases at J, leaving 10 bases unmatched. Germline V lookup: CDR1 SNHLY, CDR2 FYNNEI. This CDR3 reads CAGNRGTGDTQYF. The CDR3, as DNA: TGTGCCGGTAACAGGGGTACGGGAGATACGCAGTATTTT.

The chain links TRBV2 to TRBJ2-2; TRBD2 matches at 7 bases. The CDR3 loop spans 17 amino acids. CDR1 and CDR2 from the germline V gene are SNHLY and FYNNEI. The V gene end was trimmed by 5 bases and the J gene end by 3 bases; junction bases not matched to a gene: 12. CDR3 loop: CASSRAGREIHTGELFF. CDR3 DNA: TGTGCCAGCAGTCGAGCGGGGCGGGAGATTCACACCGGGGAGCTGTTTTTT.

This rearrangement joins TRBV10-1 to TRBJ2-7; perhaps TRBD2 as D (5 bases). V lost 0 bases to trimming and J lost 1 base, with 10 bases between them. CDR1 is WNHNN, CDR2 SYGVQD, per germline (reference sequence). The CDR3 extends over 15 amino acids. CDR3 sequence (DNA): TGCGCCAGCAGTGAGTCTAAGACGGGGTCCTACGAGCAGTACTTC. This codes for CASSESKTGSYEQYF.

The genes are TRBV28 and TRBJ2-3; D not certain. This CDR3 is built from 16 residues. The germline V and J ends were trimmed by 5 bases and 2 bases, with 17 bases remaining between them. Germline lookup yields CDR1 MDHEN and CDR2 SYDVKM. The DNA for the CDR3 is TGTGCCAGCAGTCTAGGCAGAGGTTTTAACACAGATACGCAGTATTTT. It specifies CASSLGRGFNTDTQYF.

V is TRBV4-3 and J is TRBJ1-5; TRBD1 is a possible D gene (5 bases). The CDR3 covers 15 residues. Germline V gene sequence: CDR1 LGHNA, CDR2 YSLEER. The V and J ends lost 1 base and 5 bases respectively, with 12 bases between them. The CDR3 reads CASSQGGLVDQPQHF. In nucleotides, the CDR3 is TGCGCCAGCAGCCAAGGGGGGTTAGTCGATCAGCCCCAGCATTTT.